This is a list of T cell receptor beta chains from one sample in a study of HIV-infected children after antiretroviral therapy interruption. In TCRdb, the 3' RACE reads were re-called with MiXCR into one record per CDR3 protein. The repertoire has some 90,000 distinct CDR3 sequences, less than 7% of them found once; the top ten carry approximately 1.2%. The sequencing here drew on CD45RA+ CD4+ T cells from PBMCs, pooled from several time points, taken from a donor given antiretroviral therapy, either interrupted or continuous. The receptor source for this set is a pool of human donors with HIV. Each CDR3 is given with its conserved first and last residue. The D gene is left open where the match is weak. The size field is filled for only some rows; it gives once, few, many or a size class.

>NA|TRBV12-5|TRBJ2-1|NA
TGTGCTAGTGGTTTTGAGGGGCCCGAGCAGTTCTTC
CASGFEGPEQFF
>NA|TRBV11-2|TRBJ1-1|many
TGTGCCAGCAGCGAGTGGACGGCCCTTGACACTGAAGCTTTCTTT
CASSEWTALDTEAFF
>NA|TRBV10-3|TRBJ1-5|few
TGTGCCATCAGTGAGCACCCCCAGCCCCAGCATTTT
CAISEHPQPQHF
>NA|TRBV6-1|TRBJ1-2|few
TGTGCCAGCATCCAGCGAGGGGACTATGGCTACACCTTC
CASIQRGDYGYTF
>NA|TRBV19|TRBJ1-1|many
TGTGCCAGCGGGGGGGGGGCCGACACTGAAGCTTTCTTT
CASGGGADTEAFF
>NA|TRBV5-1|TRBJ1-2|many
TGCGCCAGCAGCCCCCGGGACGAGACCTACACCTTC
CASSPRDETYTF
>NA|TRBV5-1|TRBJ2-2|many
TGCGCCAGCAGCTTGGACAGCCCCGGGGAGCTGTTTTTT
CASSLDSPGELFF
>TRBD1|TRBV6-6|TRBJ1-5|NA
TGTGCCAGCAGTTACTGGCAGGGGGCGGGAAATCAGCCCCAGCATTTT
CASSYWQGAGNQPQHF
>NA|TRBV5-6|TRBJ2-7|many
TGTGCCAGCATACCCGAGGGGCGCGAGCAGTACTTC
CASIPEGREQYF
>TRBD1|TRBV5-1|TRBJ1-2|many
TGCGCCAGCAGCACAAGACAGGGGAGTAACTATGGCTACACCTTC
CASSTRQGSNYGYTF
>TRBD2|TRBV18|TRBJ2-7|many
TGTGCCAGCTCACCCGGGATTGGACTAGTCTACGAGCAGTACTTC
CASSPGIGLVYEQYF
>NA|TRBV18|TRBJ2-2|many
TGTGCCAGCTCACCACCGGTACAGGACACCGGGGAGCTGTTTTTT
CASSPPVQDTGELFF
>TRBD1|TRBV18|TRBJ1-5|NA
TGTGCCAGCTCACCACGCCACGGGACAGGGGGCTTTAGCAATCAGCCCCAGCATTTT
CASSPRHGTGGFSNQPQHF
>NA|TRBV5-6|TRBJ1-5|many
TGTGCCAGCAGCTTGAGGTTGGGGAAACAGCCCCAGCATTTT
CASSLRLGKQPQHF
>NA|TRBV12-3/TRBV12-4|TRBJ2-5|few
TGTGCCAGCAGTTTAGGGTGGCCTCAAGAAGGGACCCAGTACTTC
CASSLGWPQEGTQYF
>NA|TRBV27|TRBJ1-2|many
TGTGCCAGCGCCACCGGGGGGGTGCTGGAAGGCTACACCTTC
CASATGGVLEGYTF
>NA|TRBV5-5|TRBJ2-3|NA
TGTGCCAGCAGCGTCTCACAGGGTATGGATACGCAGTATTTT
CASSVSQGMDTQYF
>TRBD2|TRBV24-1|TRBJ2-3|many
TGTGCCACCAGTGACGGGGGGGGGGCAGATACGCAGTATTTT
CATSDGGGADTQYF
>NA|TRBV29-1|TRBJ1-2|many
TGCAGCGTGGAACAGGTCCTCTATGGCTACACCTTC
CSVEQVLYGYTF
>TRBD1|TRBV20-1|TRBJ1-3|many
TGCAGTGCTAGAGACAACAGGGGTGGAAACACCATATATTTT
CSARDNRGGNTIYF
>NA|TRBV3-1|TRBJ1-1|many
TGTGCCAGCACCCGGAGTTCCGGGAACACTGAAGCTTTCTTT
CASTRSSGNTEAFF
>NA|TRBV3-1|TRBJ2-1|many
TGTGCCAGCAGCCAACCCCGCCCGGGGGTCTACAATGAGCAGTTCTTC
CASSQPRPGVYNEQFF
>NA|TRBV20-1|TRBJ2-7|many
TGCAGTGCTAGTTTTTGGGATGAGCAGTACTTC
CSASFWDEQYF
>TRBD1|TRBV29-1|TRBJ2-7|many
TGCAGCGTTGAGGGACAGGGACTGTCCTACGAGCAGTACTTC
CSVEGQGLSYEQYF
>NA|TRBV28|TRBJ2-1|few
TGTGCCAGCAGTTTTATCCACAATGAGCAGTTCTTC
CASSFIHNEQFF
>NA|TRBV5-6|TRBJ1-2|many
TGTGCCAGCAGCTTGGGTCGGAACTATGGCTACACCTTC
CASSLGRNYGYTF
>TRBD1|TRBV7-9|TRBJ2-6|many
TGTGCCGGCGGACAGGCTGGGGCCAACGTCCTGACTTTC
CAGGQAGANVLTF
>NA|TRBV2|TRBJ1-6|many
TGTGCCAGCAGTGAAAATAATTCACCCCTCCACTTT
CASSENNSPLHF